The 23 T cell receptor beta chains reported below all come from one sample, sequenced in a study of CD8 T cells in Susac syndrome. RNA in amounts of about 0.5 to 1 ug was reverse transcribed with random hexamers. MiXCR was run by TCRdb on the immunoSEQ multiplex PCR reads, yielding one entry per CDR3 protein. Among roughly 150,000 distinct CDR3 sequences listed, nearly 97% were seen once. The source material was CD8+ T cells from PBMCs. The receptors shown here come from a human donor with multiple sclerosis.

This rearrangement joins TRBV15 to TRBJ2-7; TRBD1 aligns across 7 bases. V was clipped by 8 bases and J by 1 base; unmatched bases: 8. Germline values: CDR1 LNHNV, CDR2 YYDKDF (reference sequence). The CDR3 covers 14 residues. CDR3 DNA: TGTGCCACCGCTAAGGGGACAGATTCCTACGAGCAGTACGTC. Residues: CATAKGTDSYEQYV.

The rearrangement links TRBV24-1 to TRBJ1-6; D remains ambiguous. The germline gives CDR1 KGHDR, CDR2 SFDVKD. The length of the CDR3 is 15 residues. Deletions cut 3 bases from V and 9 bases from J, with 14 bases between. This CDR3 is CATSDPDGFGSPLHF. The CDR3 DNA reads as TGTGCCACCAGTGATCCCGACGGCTTTGGTTCACCCCTCCACTTT.

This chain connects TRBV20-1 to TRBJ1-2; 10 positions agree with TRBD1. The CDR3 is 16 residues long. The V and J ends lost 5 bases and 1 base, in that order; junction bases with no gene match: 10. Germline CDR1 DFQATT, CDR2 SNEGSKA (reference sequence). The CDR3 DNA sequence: TGCAGTGCTCGAGGACAGGGGGAGATCCTTAACTATGGCTACACCTTC. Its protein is CSARGQGEILNYGYTF.

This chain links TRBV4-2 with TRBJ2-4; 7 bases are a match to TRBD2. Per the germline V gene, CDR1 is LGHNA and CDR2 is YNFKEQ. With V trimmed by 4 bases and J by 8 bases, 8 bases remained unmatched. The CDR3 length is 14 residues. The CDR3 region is CASSRTTSEDIQYF. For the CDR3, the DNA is TGTGCCAGCAGCCGCACCACTAGCGAGGACATTCAGTACTTC.

This CDR3 is CASSLVATEEFYGYTF. The CDR3 region has the DNA TGTGCCAGCAGCTTAGTGGCGACGGAGGAATTCTATGGCTACACCTTC. The chain joins TRBV7-9 to TRBJ1-2, with D unresolved. Trimming removed 1 base at V and 4 bases at J, with 16 bases between. CDR3 size: 16 residues. Germline V CDR1 and CDR2: SEHNR, FQNEAQ (reference sequence).

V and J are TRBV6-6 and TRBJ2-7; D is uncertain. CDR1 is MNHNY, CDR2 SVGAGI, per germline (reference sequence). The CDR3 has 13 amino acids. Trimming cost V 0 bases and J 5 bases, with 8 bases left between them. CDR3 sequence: CASSYSGSHEQYV. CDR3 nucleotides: TGTGCCAGCAGTTACTCGGGGTCCCACGAGCAGTACGTC.

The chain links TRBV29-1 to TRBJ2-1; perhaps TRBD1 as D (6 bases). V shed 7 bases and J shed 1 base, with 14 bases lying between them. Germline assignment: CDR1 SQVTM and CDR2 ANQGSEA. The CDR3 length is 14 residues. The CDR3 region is CSAPGQLSYNEQFF. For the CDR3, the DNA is TGCAGCGCCCCTGGACAGTTATCCTACAATGAGCAGTTCTTC.

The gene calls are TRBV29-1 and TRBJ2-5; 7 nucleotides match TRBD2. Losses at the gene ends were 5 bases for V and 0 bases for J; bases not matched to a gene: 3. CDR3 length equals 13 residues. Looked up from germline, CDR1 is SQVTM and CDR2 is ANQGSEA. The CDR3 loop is CSVLAGDQETQYF. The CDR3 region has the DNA TGCAGCGTTTTGGCGGGGGACCAAGAGACCCAGTACTTC.

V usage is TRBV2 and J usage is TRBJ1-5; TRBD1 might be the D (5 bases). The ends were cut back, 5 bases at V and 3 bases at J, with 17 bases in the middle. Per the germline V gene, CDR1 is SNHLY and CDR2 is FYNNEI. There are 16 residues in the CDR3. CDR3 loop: CASSRQGEPLNQPQHF. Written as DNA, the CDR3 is TGTGCCAGCAGTAGACAAGGGGAGCCCCTCAATCAGCCCCAGCATTTT.

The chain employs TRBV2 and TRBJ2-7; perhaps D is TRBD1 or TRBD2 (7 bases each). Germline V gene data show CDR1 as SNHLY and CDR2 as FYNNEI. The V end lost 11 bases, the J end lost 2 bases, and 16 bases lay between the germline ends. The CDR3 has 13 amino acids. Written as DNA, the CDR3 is TGTGCCCGCGGGGGAGACAGGGCCTACGAGCAGTACTTC. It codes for CARGGDRAYEQYF.

The CDR3 spells CSAVQGAYGYTF. DNA of the CDR3: TGCAGCGCTGTACAGGGGGCCTATGGCTACACCTTC. The V call is TRBV29-1, the J call TRBJ1-2, with 9 bases aligning to TRBD1. This CDR3 has 12 amino acids. The junction had 4 bases not matched to a gene; V was cut back by 7 bases and J by 4 bases. CDR1 and CDR2 from the germline V gene are SQVTM and ANQGSEA.

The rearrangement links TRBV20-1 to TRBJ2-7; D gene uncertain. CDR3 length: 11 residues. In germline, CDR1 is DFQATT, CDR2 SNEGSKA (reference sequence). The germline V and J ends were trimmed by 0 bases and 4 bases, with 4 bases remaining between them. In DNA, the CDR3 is TGCAGTGCTAGAGATGAGTACGAGCAGTACGTC. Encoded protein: CSARDEYEQYV.

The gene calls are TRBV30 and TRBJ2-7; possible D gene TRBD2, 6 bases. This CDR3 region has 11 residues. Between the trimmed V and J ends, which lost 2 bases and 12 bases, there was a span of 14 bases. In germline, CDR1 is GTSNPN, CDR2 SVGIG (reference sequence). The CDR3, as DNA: TGTGCCTGGAGTTACTCGTGGGACTCGTACTTC. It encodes CAWSYSWDSYF.

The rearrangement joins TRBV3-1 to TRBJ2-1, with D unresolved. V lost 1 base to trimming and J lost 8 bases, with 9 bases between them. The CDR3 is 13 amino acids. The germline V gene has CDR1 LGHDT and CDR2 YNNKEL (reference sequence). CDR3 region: CASSQGSGDEQFF. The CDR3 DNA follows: TGTGCCAGCAGCCAAGGCTCTGGGGATGAGCAGTTCTTC.

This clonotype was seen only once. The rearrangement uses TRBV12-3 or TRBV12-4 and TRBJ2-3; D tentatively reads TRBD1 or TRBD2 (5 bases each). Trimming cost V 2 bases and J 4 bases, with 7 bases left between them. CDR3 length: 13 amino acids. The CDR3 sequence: CASSLKGPDTQYF. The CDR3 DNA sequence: TGTGCCAGCAGTTTAAAGGGACCAGATACGCAGTATTTT.

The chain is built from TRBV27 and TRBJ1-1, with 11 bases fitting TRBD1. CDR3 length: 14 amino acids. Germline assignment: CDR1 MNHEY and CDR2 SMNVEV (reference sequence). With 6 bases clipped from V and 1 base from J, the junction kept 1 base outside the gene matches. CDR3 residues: CASSGTGGNTEAFF. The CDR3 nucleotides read TGTGCCAGCAGCGGGACAGGGGGGAACACTGAAGCTTTCTTT.

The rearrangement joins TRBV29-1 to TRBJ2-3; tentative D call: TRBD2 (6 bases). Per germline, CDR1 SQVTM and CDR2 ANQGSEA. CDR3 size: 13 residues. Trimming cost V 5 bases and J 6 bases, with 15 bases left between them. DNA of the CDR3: TGCAGCGTTCCCGGGACTCGGCGGGATACGCAGTATTTT. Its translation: CSVPGTRRDTQYF.

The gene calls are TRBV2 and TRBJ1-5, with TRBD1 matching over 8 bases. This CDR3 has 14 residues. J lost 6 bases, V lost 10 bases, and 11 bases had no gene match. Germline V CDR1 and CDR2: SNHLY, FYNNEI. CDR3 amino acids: CATWTGMGGQPQHF. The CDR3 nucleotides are TGTGCCACCTGGACAGGGATGGGCGGTCAGCCCCAGCATTTT.

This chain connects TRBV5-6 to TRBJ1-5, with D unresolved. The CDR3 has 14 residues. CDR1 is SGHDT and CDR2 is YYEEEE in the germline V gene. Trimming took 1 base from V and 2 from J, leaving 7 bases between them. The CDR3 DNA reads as TGTGCCAGCAGCTTGAGCGTCGGCAATCAGCCCCAGCATTTT. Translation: CASSLSVGNQPQHF.

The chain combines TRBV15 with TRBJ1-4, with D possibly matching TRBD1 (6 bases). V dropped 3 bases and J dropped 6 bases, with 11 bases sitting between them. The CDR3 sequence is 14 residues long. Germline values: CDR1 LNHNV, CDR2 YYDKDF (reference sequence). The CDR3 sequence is CATSSQGGDEKLFF. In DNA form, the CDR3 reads TGTGCCACCAGCAGCCAAGGGGGGGATGAAAAACTGTTTTTT.

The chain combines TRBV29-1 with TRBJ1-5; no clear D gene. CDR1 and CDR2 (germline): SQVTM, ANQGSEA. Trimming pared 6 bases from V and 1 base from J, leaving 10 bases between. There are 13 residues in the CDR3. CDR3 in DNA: TGCAGCGTCGCGACGGAGAGCAATCAGCCCCAGCATTTT. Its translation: CSVATESNQPQHF.

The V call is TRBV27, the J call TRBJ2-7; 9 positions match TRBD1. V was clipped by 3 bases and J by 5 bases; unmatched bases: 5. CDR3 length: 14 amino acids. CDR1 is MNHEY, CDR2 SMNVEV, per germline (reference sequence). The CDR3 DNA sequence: TGTGCCAGCAGTTTGGGGACAGGGATCCACGAGCAGTACTTC. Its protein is CASSLGTGIHEQYF.

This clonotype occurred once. CDR3 nucleotides: TGCAGTGCTATGGACAGTTCCACTGAAGCTTTCTTT. Its translation: CSAMDSSTEAFF. V usage is TRBV20-1 and J usage is TRBJ1-1; possibly TRBD1 for D (6 bases). CDR3 length: 12 residues. Germline V gene sequence: CDR1 DFQATT, CDR2 SNEGSKA (reference sequence). Trimming took 4 bases from V and 4 from J, leaving 10 bases between them.